One and the same sample provided the 2 T cell receptor beta chains below, sequenced in a study of T cells in Graves' hyperthyroidism and ophthalmopathy. RNA transcripts yielded amplified TCR beta CDR3 regions. With the HTBI primer set, the TCR CDR3 went through a first round of RT-PCR. From the multiplex PCR reads, TCRdb called clonotypes with MiXCR, one entry per CDR3 protein. Found here are 250,000 to 350,000 distinct CDR3 sequences, roughly 22% of them singletons; the top ten hold around two thirds. What was sequenced was blood. The receptor source for this set is a man younger than 40 with Graves' ophthalmopathy.

The chain has TRBV7-6 and TRBJ2-2; TRBD2 might be the D (6 bases). Germline loops: CDR1 SGHVS, CDR2 FNYEAQ. This CDR3 region has 17 residues. V lost 5 bases to trimming and J lost 4 bases, with 20 bases between them. This CDR3 reads CASSATSGALRTGELFF. In nucleotides, the CDR3 is TGTGCCAGCAGCGCGACTAGTGGGGCTCTGCGCACCGGGGAGCTGTTTTTT.

The genes are TRBV20-1 and TRBJ2-5, with D possibly TRBD2 on 5 matching bases. V shed 8 bases and J shed 5 bases, with 18 bases lying between them. The CDR3 consists of 13 residues. Germline V gene sequence: CDR1 DFQATT, CDR2 SNEGSKA (reference sequence). Written as DNA, the CDR3 is TGCAGTTGTAGCGAGAGAAACTGGGAGACCCAGTACTTC. As protein: CSCSERNWETQYF.